This T cell receptor (beta chain) originates from a study of blood T cell repertoires in COVID-19. For the study at large: There were acute and convalescent COVID-19 samples, and they came from the United States, Italy and Spain. Sources were T cells, B-cell-depleted T cells, or PBMCs; the material itself was cDNA or gDNA.

Germline V CDR1 and CDR2: GTSNPN, SVGIG (reference sequence). The CDR3 length equals 13 residues, ends included. This clone was recorded only once. The DNA is left out, because the CDR3 cannot be placed on it with certainty; the CDR3 is given as TCRdb lists it. TCRdb's table, derived via immunoSEQ multiplex PCR, lists solely in-frame clones and lacks some. The sample records 100,000 to 150,000 clones, 86% being singletons. The clonotype was recovered from a middle-aged man with acute or convalescent COVID-19. Sequences were obtained from peripheral blood. This chain links TRBV30 with TRBJ1-3. This CDR3 reads CAWSVLVLDTIYF.